These T cell receptor beta chains were read from a single sample in a study of shared T cell receptors in the human thymus. The protocol was immunoSEQ multiplex PCR, while the TCRdb copy is restricted to in-frame clones and leaves out a portion. The sample lists hundreds of thousands of clones, more than 75% occurring once. These same records also appear under a second study, on human thymus T cells.

Sample: thymocytes. These receptors originate from a boy less than two years old with a congenital heart defect. Both conserved end residues are part of each CDR3. Fields, in order: V gene, CDR3 protein.

V gene: TRBV7-3; CDR3 protein: CASSQGTRTLGKDTQYF
V gene: TRBV7-9; CDR3 protein: CASSHILTGGPWNAIYF
V gene: TRBV5-5; CDR3 protein: CASSLEGRAGEGQPQHF
V gene: TRBV18; CDR3 protein: CASSRADRYGYTF
V gene: TRBV2; CDR3 protein: CASSFSSSPGSSYEQYF
V gene: TRBV6-6; CDR3 protein: CASSSEREKVNEQFF
V gene: TRBV13; CDR3 protein: CASSIFGQMNTEAFF
V gene: TRBV4-3; CDR3 protein: CASSLHEKDSKKYGYTF
V gene: TRBV15; CDR3 protein: CATSRSQDRGNQPQHF
V gene: TRBV29-1; CDR3 protein: CSVLRQLHTEAFF
V gene: TRBV6-6; CDR3 protein: CASSYEGFTETQYF
V gene: TRBV10-3; CDR3 protein: CAKLTLIEAQYNEQFF
V gene: TRBV4-3; CDR3 protein: CASSQEGQVDGYTF
V gene: TRBV7-9; CDR3 protein: CASRREALARSGNTIYF
V gene: TRBV7-6; CDR3 protein: CASSFTGAYEQYF
V gene: TRBV29-1; CDR3 protein: CSVSQGTQYF
V gene: TRBV29-1; CDR3 protein: CSVVQENYGYTF
V gene: TRBV5-6; CDR3 protein: CASSLSLLETQYF
V gene: TRBV11-2; CDR3 protein: CASSPSGGRSHEQFF
V gene: TRBV6-4; CDR3 protein: CASSADSASSYNEQFF
V gene: TRBV12-5; CDR3 protein: CASGLGHPLTGTKGIDTQYF
V gene: TRBV14; CDR3 protein: CASSHRSGLAGNTGELFF
V gene: TRBV7-3; CDR3 protein: CASSEHGGASYEQFF
V gene: TRBV7-9; CDR3 protein: CASSRGPPRGKLFF
V gene: TRBV6-1; CDR3 protein: CASSYRSDTQYF
V gene: TRBV5-1; CDR3 protein: CASSLAREGTQYF
V gene: TRBV10-3; CDR3 protein: CAIRPTGIGGEQYF
V gene: TRBV28; CDR3 protein: CASSWGGEWDTDTQYF
V gene: TRBV7-2; CDR3 protein: CASSLVSLESEKLFF
V gene: TRBV7-2; CDR3 protein: CASSRETALNTEAFF
V gene: TRBV4-1; CDR3 protein: CASSQDRDSIYYGYTF
V gene: TRBV11-2; CDR3 protein: CASSARGQSSYEQYF
V gene: TRBV28; CDR3 protein: CASSLSVTVLKNQPQHF
V gene: TRBV5-1; CDR3 protein: CASSLAPDGYNSPLHF
V gene: TRBV11-2; CDR3 protein: CASSPEGRTGNTEAFF
V gene: TRBV6-5; CDR3 protein: CASRPDRGRNDEQYF
V gene: TRBV6-5; CDR3 protein: CASSQTVAGELFF
V gene: TRBV7-6; CDR3 protein: CASSPVGGRKFF
V gene: TRBV4-3; CDR3 protein: CASSQNSQGIGYGYTF
V gene: TRBV28; CDR3 protein: CASSPTGGRSQETQYF
V gene: TRBV11-2; CDR3 protein: CASSFATAQNSPLHF
V gene: TRBV5-1; CDR3 protein: CASSLPTIPSYNEQFF
V gene: TRBV27; CDR3 protein: CASSARGRRGEAFF
V gene: TRBV2; CDR3 protein: CASSEWLLKSSGELFF
V gene: TRBV7-7; CDR3 protein: CASSFRTGEKLFF
V gene: TRBV30; CDR3 protein: CAWSRLAGGPLEEQYF
V gene: TRBV6-1; CDR3 protein: CASIRLAGRRGTQYF
V gene: TRBV5-4; CDR3 protein: CASSLNPRILANYGYTF